This record covers a single T cell receptor beta chain. The antigen remains undetermined. Template for every sorted-subset replicate PCR totaled approximately 0.2 ug DNA, 25,000 to 35,000 T cell genomes. Libraries were prepared by immunoSEQ multiplex PCR; TCRdb keeps only in-frame clonotypes and omits some of them. Among fewer than 2.5 million clones listed, 90% to 95% were seen once. This specimen belongs to a study of shared clonotypes between healthy human individuals. Study results and caveats: Larger estimated richness was generally recorded for naive subsets relative to memory subsets. Depth of sequencing was expected to influence donor clonotype sharing.

Per the germline V gene, CDR1 is MDHEN and CDR2 is SYDVKM. The CDR3 runs 16 residues. V shed 5 bases and J 4 bases; nucleotides not matched to a gene: 7. The source is a man aged 18 to 35 in good health. Some clones in this sample may be carry-over from other donors' samples. The sequenced material came from naive CD4+ T cells from PBMCs. The subset denotes: CD45RA+ positively selected. The chain couples TRBV28 to TRBJ2-2, with TRBD2 matching 10 bases. The CDR3 here is CASSPSGRRSTGELFF. CDR3 DNA sequence: TGTGCCAGCAGTCCTAGCGGGAGAAGGAGCACCGGGGAGCTGTTTTTT.